These 9 T cell receptor beta chains were sequenced from one sample in a study of OX40 agonist ivuxolimab in advanced cancers. This table comes from immunoSEQ multiplex PCR, and its TCRdb copy is limited to in-frame clones, with some not included. Of about 20,000 clones in the sample, roughly 72% were seen once. The starting material was CD4+ or CD8+ T cells sorted from blood, obtained in a trial of the OX40 agonist ivuxolimab. The receptors shown here come from an adult with an advanced solid tumor such as melanoma, head and neck, liver or kidney cancer.

The chain is built from TRBV11-2 and TRBJ2-2, with D unclear. The V gene lost 5 bases and the J gene lost 6 bases, with 10 bases spanning the gap. Germline CDR1 and CDR2: SGHAT and FQNNGV. This CDR3 contains 13 residues. The CDR3 spells CASSPASAGELFF. In DNA, the CDR3 is TGTGCCAGCAGCCCAGCTAGTGCCGGGGAGCTGTTTTTT.

The chain employs TRBV19 and TRBJ1-1, with unresolved D. Trimming removed 1 base at V and 3 bases at J, with 6 bases between. The CDR3 sequence is 13 residues long. Per germline, CDR1 LNHDA and CDR2 SQIVND (reference sequence). This CDR3 reads CASSIAVYTEAFF. The CDR3 nucleotides read TGTGCCAGTAGTATAGCGGTTTACACTGAAGCTTTCTTT. Together with reference TRBV19 and TRBJ1-1, the CDR3 gives the full variable domain: DGGITQSPKYLFRKEGQNVTLSCEQNLNHDAMYWYRQDPGQGLRLIYYSQIVNDFQKGDIAEGYSVSREKKESFPLTVTSAQKNPTAFYLCASSIAVYTEAFFGQGTRLTVV.

V is TRBV9 and J is TRBJ2-2; D gene unclear. Germline CDR1 SGDLS, CDR2 YYNGEE. V dropped 0 bases and J dropped 8 bases, with 5 bases sitting between them. The CDR3 totals 12 residues. In DNA, the CDR3 is TGTGCCAGCAGCGTAGTGTCGGGGGAGCTGTTTTTT. As protein: CASSVVSGELFF.

Concerning this clone: The same CDR3 also results from other DNA sequences found in this sample. The genes are TRBV7-9 and TRBJ2-7; D possibly corresponds to TRBD2 (6 bases). The germline V and J ends were trimmed by 5 bases and 7 bases, with 21 bases remaining between them. This CDR3 is 15 amino acids long. Germline loops: CDR1 SEHNR, CDR2 FQNEAQ (reference sequence). The CDR3 region is CASSPGGAGSEEQYF. In DNA form, the CDR3 reads TGTGCCAGCAGCCCCGGGGGTGCGGGGTCCGAGGAGCAGTACTTC.

V usage is TRBV5-6 and J usage is TRBJ1-6; D perhaps matches TRBD1 (5 bases). The V end was cut by 4 bases, the J end by 9 bases, with 8 bases between. Germline V lookup: CDR1 SGHDT, CDR2 YYEEEE. The CDR3 contains 12 residues. The CDR3 DNA reads TGTGCCAGCAGCATCAGGGTTTCACCCCTCCACTTT. Translation: CASSIRVSPLHF.

The chain links TRBV7-9 to TRBJ2-5; D is perhaps TRBD1 (5 bases). There are 13 residues in the CDR3. Germline lookup yields CDR1 SEHNR and CDR2 FQNEAQ (reference sequence). Between the trimmed V and J ends, which lost 3 bases and 4 bases, there was a span of 9 bases. CDR3: CASSFRARETQYF. CDR3 coding DNA: TGTGCCAGCAGCTTCAGGGCACGAGAGACCCAGTACTTC.

The chain recombines TRBV6-5 with TRBJ2-1; TRBD1 is a possible D gene (6 bases). The CDR3 is 13 amino acids. CDR1 is MNHEY, CDR2 SVGAGI, per germline. The V and J ends lost 7 bases and 7 bases respectively, with 14 bases between them. The CDR3 loop is CASTGTSLNEQFF. The CDR3 nucleotides are TGTGCCAGCACCGGGACAAGCTTAAATGAGCAGTTCTTC.

This clone was detected only a few times. The CDR3 here is CASSLRGQGVNTEAFF. CDR3 coding DNA: TGTGCCAGCAGCTTAAGGGGACAGGGTGTGAACACTGAAGCTTTCTTT. The chain combines TRBV11-2 with TRBJ1-1; 9 bases map to TRBD1. The V and J ends lost 2 bases and 0 bases, in that order; junction bases with no gene match: 4. This CDR3 region has 16 residues. CDR1 is SGHAT, CDR2 FQNNGV, per germline.

CDR3 in DNA: TGTGCCAGCAGTTCCGAAGCCCAGGTGGGCAGCGATTTTCAGGACACCAATGAGCAGTTCTTC. Translated: CASSSEAQVGSDFQDTNEQFF. The rearrangement joins TRBV27 to TRBJ2-1, with TRBD1 as a possible D gene (5 bases). Germline-derived CDR1 and CDR2 are MNHEY and SMNVEV (reference sequence). The CDR3 sequence is 21 residues long. V shed 4 bases and J shed 6 bases, with 34 bases lying between them.